This T cell receptor (beta chain) was sequenced for a study of blood T cell repertoires in COVID-19. In the study overall: Whether acute or convalescent, the COVID-19 samples came from the United States, Italy and Spain. The analysed material was cDNA or gDNA that came from T cells, B-cell-depleted T cells, or PBMCs.

In the authors' methods: Nucleated cell counts were estimated from reference gene primer amplification. Sequencing used immunoSEQ multiplex PCR; TCRdb keeps in-frame clones, though not all of them. The D gene and trimming were derived from the DNA, and the V and J assignments and clone size from that table. The sample records fewer than 350,000 clones, 80% to 90% being singletons. In terms of age and location, participants ranged from about 18 to 89 years and lived in approximately 26 US areas. The CDR3 runs 21 residues. Germline-derived CDR1 and CDR2 are MNHEY and SVGEGT. With V trimmed by 4 bases and J by 3 bases, 16 bases remained unmatched.

The TCR sequence derives from a middle-aged woman with acute COVID-19. The sequenced sample was PBMCs or T cells enriched from blood (not recorded which). The V gene is TRBV6-2 or TRBV6-3, the J gene TRBJ2-3; 16 nucleotides agree with TRBD2. The CDR3 sequence: CASSSSGLAGGPSRRTDTQYF. CDR3 nucleotide sequence: TGTGCCAGCAGTTCCTCGGGACTAGCGGGGGGGCCAAGTCGGCGAACAGATACGCAGTATTTT.